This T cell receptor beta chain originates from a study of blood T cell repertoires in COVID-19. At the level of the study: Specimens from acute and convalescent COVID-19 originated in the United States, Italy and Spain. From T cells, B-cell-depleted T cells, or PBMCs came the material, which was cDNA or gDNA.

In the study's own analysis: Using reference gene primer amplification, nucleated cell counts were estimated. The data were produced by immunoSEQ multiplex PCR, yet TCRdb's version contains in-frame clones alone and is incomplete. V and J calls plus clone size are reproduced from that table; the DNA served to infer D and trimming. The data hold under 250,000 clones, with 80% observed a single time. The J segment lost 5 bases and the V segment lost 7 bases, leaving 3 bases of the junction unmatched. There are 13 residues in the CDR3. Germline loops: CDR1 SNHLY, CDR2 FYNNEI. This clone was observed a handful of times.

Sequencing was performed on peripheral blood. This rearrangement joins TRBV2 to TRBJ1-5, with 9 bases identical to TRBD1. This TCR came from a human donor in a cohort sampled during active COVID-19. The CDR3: CASTTGGYQPQHF. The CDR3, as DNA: TGTGCCAGCACGACAGGGGGATATCAGCCCCAGCATTTT. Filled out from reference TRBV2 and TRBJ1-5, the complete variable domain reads EPEVTQTPSHQVTQMGQEVILRCVPISNHLYFYWYRQILGQKVEFLVSFYNNEISEKSEIFDDQFSVERPDGSNFTLKIRSTKLEDSAMYFCASTTGGYQPQHFGDGTRLSIL.